The 4 T cell receptor beta chains reported below all come from one sample, sequenced in a study of beta chain features in type 1 diabetes. Investigators reverse transcribed all isolated RNA, so they sequenced expressed TCRB transcripts. Sequencing was performed with immunoSEQ multiplex PCR; in TCRdb, only in-frame clones are kept and a portion is missing. Of about 330,000 clones listed, approximately 11% were seen once; the top ten hold just over 0.015%. Sequences were obtained from naive CD4+ T cells from blood. All receptors come from a woman aged 30 to 39 in good health.

V and J are TRBV21-1 and TRBJ2-7; the table's D call, TRBD2, has no DNA check behind it. TRBV21-1 is assigned pseudogene status. The CDR3 sequence is 15 residues long. The CDR3 sequence is CASSSLAVGFYEQYF. CDR3 DNA sequence: TGTGCCAGCAGCAGCCTAGCGGTAGGATTTTACGAGCAGTACTTC.

CDR3 in DNA: TGTGCCAGCAGCCAGCGGGAGTACAAGGAGACCCAGTACTTC. Amino acid sequence: CASSQREYKETQYF. This sequence joins TRBV7-9 and TRBJ2-5; 8 positions match TRBD2. The CDR3 sequence is 14 residues long. Per germline, CDR1 SEHNR and CDR2 FQNEAQ (reference sequence). Losses at the gene ends were 5 bases for V and 5 bases for J; bases not matched to a gene: 7.

The chain couples TRBV27 to TRBJ2-7; 8 bases are shared with TRBD2. J was trimmed by 1 base and V by 2 bases; bases with no gene match: 4. The CDR3 contains 15 residues. The germline gives CDR1 MNHEY, CDR2 SMNVEV (reference sequence). CDR3 sequence reads: CASSLVSGSSYEQYF. CDR3 DNA: TGTGCCAGCAGTTTAGTAAGCGGGAGTTCCTACGAGCAGTACTTC.

The rearrangement links TRBV6-5 to TRBJ2-5, with 9 positions matching TRBD1. Per the germline V gene, CDR1 is MNHEY and CDR2 is SVGAGI. The J segment lost 5 bases and the V segment lost 5 bases, leaving 9 bases of the junction unmatched. The CDR3 is 15 amino acids. CDR3: CASSTGTGSGETQYF. The CDR3 DNA follows: TGTGCCAGCAGTACCGGGACAGGGTCTGGGGAGACCCAGTACTTC.